What follows are 21 T cell receptor beta chains derived from one specimen sequenced in a study of a mutant IDH1 vaccine in newly diagnosed glioma. The antigens these receptors bind are not known. Assay used: immunoSEQ multiplex PCR; TCRdb lists only in-frame clones, some missing. The table lists 100,000 to 120,000 clones, roughly 90% of them singletons. Time point meaning: week 11, during vaccination. Doses of 300 ug of mutant IDH1 20-mer peptide were given with topical imiquimod. Here the sequenced sample was PBMCs, taken from a glioma patient whose treatment included an IDH1 peptide vaccine. Receptors originate from a woman between 45 and 65 years old with glioma.

This rearrangement joins TRBV27 to TRBJ2-1; TRBD1 matches at 7 bases. In germline, CDR1 is MNHEY, CDR2 SMNVEV (reference sequence). The CDR3 sequence is 13 residues long. The trim removed 8 bases at V and 2 bases at J, leaving 3 bases unmatched. The CDR3 spells CASGQGAYNEQFF. The CDR3, as DNA: TGTGCCAGCGGCCAGGGGGCCTACAATGAGCAGTTCTTC.

About this clone itself: In the same sample, other DNA sequences code for this CDR3. V usage is TRBV30 and J usage is TRBJ1-3, with a weak D call TRBD1 (6 bases). V was cut by 2 bases and J by 2 bases, with 7 bases left in between. This CDR3 has 13 residues. The germline V gene has CDR1 GTSNPN and CDR2 SVGIG (reference sequence). In DNA, the CDR3 is TGTGCCTGGAGTCGGACAGCTGGAAACACCATATATTTT. Translating it yields CAWSRTAGNTIYF. Full variable domain (missing parts from reference TRBV30 and TRBJ1-3): SQTIHQWPATLVQPVGSPLSLECTVEGTSNPNLYWYRQAAGRGLQLLFYSVGIGQISSEVPQNLSASRPQDRQFILSSKKLLLSDSGFYLCAWSRTAGNTIYFGEGSWLTVV.

This clone was seen just once. The gene calls are TRBV10-3 and TRBJ1-5; perhaps TRBD1 as D (5 bases). CDR1 and CDR2 from the germline V gene are ENHRY and SYGVKD. This CDR3 contains 15 residues. The germline V and J ends were trimmed by 6 bases and 0 bases, with 12 bases remaining between them. CDR3 bases: TGTGCCATCAGCGGGGACCGAACTAGCAATCAGCCCCAGCATTTT. Amino acid sequence: CAISGDRTSNQPQHF.

The V call is TRBV14, the J call TRBJ1-6, with TRBD1 as a possible D gene (6 bases). Germline lookup yields CDR1 SGHDN and CDR2 FVKESK. The CDR3 has 17 residues. V gave up 1 base and J gave up 4 bases, with 14 bases separating them. The CDR3 is CASSQVSGATYNSPLHF. CDR3 in DNA: TGTGCCAGCAGCCAAGTTTCAGGGGCAACTTATAATTCACCCCTCCACTTT.

The J gene is TRBJ1-1, the V gene TRBV6-1; TRBD1 might be the D (5 bases). The CDR3 has 11 residues. V was clipped by 10 bases and J by 10 bases, with 16 bases between them. CDR1 is MNHNS and CDR2 is SASEGT in the germline V gene. The chain's CDR3 is CATRGPGGAFF. The CDR3 nucleotides are TGTGCCACTCGGGGCCCGGGAGGAGCTTTCTTT.

The DNA of the CDR3 is TGTGCCATCAGTGAAACCCCAAAGGGCTACACCTTC. It yields the protein CAISETPKGYTF. V and J are TRBV10-3 and TRBJ1-2; D uncertain. Germline CDR1 reads ENHRY; CDR2 reads SYGVKD. The CDR3 spans 12 residues. The V end was cut by 3 bases, the J end by 8 bases, with 10 bases between.

The chain couples TRBV29-1 to TRBJ2-1; D ambiguous. CDR3 length: 11 residues. V was trimmed by 4 bases and J by 7 bases, leaving 8 bases between them. Germline V lookup: CDR1 SQVTM, CDR2 ANQGSEA. The DNA of the CDR3 is TGCAGCGTTGTAGTTTGGAATGAGCAGTTCTTC. Residues: CSVVVWNEQFF.

The CDR3 region has the DNA TGTGCCACCAGCAGAGCACGCAGCTCTTTTTATGGCTACACCTTC. Amino acids: CATSRARSSFYGYTF. The chain has TRBV15 and TRBJ1-2, with D unclear. V lost 1 base and J 5 bases, leaving 14 bases between the germline ends. Germline V CDR1 and CDR2: LNHNV, YYDKDF (reference sequence). The CDR3 sequence is 15 residues long. Combining the CDR3 with reference TRBV15 and TRBJ1-2 gives the whole variable domain DAMVIQNPRYQVTQFGKPVTLSCSQTLNHNVMYWYQQKSSQAPKLLFHYYDKDFNNEADTPDNFQSRRPNTSFCFLDIRSPGLGDTAMYLCATSRARSSFYGYTFGSGTRLTVV.

This clone occurred once. The CDR3 region is CASSVRQAGTGELFF. The DNA of the CDR3 is TGTGCCAGCAGCGTACGACAGGCGGGCACCGGGGAGCTGTTTTTT. The gene calls are TRBV9 and TRBJ2-2; TRBD1 is a possible D gene (6 bases). Germline CDR1 and CDR2: SGDLS and YYNGEE. The CDR3 has 15 amino acids. V dropped 1 base and J dropped 4 bases, with 11 bases sitting between them. The variable domain in full, with the rest retrieved from reference TRBV9 and TRBJ2-2, is DSGVTQTPKHLITATGQRVTLRCSPRSGDLSVYWYQQSLDQGLQFLIQYYNGEERAKGNILERFSAQQFPDLHSELNLSSLELGDSALYFCASSVRQAGTGELFFGEGSRLTVL.

This chain's CDR3 is CASSLVGAPKPYNEQFF. The CDR3, as DNA: TGTGCCAGCAGCTTAGTTGGAGCTCCCAAGCCCTACAATGAGCAGTTCTTC. This chain links TRBV7-9 with TRBJ2-1; D gene ambiguous. CDR3 length: 17 amino acids. The germline CDR1 and CDR2 sequences are SEHNR and FQNEAQ (reference sequence). Trimming shortened V by 1 base and J by 2 bases, and 15 bases separated the two germline ends.

The chain recombines TRBV5-1 with TRBJ2-5; D might be TRBD2 (6 bases). This CDR3 has 16 residues. Germline V gene lookup returns CDR1 SGHRS and CDR2 YFSETQ. V was clipped by 0 bases and J by 0 bases, with 12 bases between them. CDR3 sequence (DNA): TGCGCCAGCAGCTTGGGGCTAGCGACGGACCAAGAGACCCAGTACTTC. Translating gives CASSLGLATDQETQYF.

In regard to this clone: At one end, the junction sequence differs from germline, possibly due to a read error. The chain recombines TRBV7-6 with TRBJ2-7; weak D call: TRBD1 (5 bases). The CDR3 totals 14 residues. Germline V gene sequence: CDR1 SGHVS, CDR2 FNYEAQ. For the CDR3, the DNA is TGTACCAGCAGCCCTAGGACACTCTCCTACGAGCAGTACTTC. Translation: CTSSPRTLSYEQYF.

This chain joins TRBV9 and TRBJ2-7; 9 nucleotides match TRBD2. The CDR3 loop spans 15 amino acids. Trimming removed 2 bases from V and 1 base from J; junction bases left unmatched: 4. The germline V gene encodes CDR1 SGDLS and CDR2 YYNGEE. CDR3: CASSVAAGGSYEQYF. Written as DNA, the CDR3 is TGTGCCAGCAGCGTTGCTGCGGGAGGGTCCTACGAGCAGTACTTC.

V and J are TRBV28 and TRBJ2-1, with D hard to call. Germline assignment: CDR1 MDHEN and CDR2 SYDVKM. Between the trimmed V and J ends, which lost 3 bases and 11 bases, there was a span of 11 bases. CDR3 length equals 12 residues. CDR3 in amino acids: CASSFIDTQQFF. The CDR3 DNA is TGTGCCAGCAGTTTTATCGACACGCAGCAGTTCTTC.

This clone was detected a few times. In DNA, the CDR3 is TGTGCCTGGAGTGACAGCATGAACACTGAAGCTTTCTTT. It translates to CAWSDSMNTEAFF. This sequence joins TRBV30 and TRBJ1-1; D is ambiguous. The CDR3 extends over 13 amino acids. V lost 1 base, J lost 0 bases, and 6 bases lay in between. Germline CDR1 reads GTSNPN; CDR2 reads SVGIG (reference sequence). The full variable domain, in which reference TRBV30 and TRBJ1-1 provide the parts outside the CDR3, is SQTIHQWPATLVQPVGSPLSLECTVEGTSNPNLYWYRQAAGRGLQLLFYSVGIGQISSEVPQNLSASRPQDRQFILSSKKLLLSDSGFYLCAWSDSMNTEAFFGQGTRLTVV.

This clone was counted a few times. V gene TRBV19 combines with J gene TRBJ1-1; 7 positions agree with TRBD1. The trim removed 5 bases at V and 10 bases at J, leaving 10 bases unmatched. This CDR3 has 13 residues. Germline loops: CDR1 LNHDA, CDR2 SQIVND (reference sequence). Here the CDR3 reads CASSDPGTAGAFF. CDR3 nucleotide sequence: TGTGCCAGTAGTGATCCCGGGACAGCGGGAGCTTTCTTT.

The chain combines TRBV5-4 with TRBJ2-3, with 7 positions matching TRBD1. The V segment lost 4 bases and the J segment 8 bases; nucleotides outside the gene matches: 7. Germline V gives CDR1 SGHNT, CDR2 YYREEE (reference sequence). This CDR3 region has 13 residues. In DNA, the CDR3 is TGTGCCAGCAGCGCTACAGGGGATGCTACGCAGTATTTT. Translated, it gives CASSATGDATQYF.

V usage is TRBV13 and J usage is TRBJ2-1; no clear D. Trimming cost V 2 bases and J 3 bases, with 8 bases left between them. CDR1 and CDR2 from the germline V gene are PRHDT and FYEKMQ (reference sequence). CDR3 length: 14 amino acids. The CDR3 DNA follows: TGTGCCAGCAGCTTAAGGGTGGGCTACAATGAGCAGTTCTTC. Translation: CASSLRVGYNEQFF.

For the CDR3, the DNA is TGTGCCAGCAGTCGTAGCGGGAGAACCTACGAGCAGTACTTC. This gives the protein CASSRSGRTYEQYF. The rearrangement uses TRBV6-5 and TRBJ2-7; 9 bases match TRBD2. V lost 5 bases to trimming and J lost 2 bases; unmatched junction nucleotides: 4. The germline V gene encodes CDR1 MNHEY and CDR2 SVGAGI. The CDR3 totals 14 residues.

This clone occurred once. The chain combines TRBV9 with TRBJ2-1; 10 bases fit TRBD1. With V trimmed by 0 bases and J by 6 bases, 6 bases remained unmatched. The CDR3 has 16 amino acids. Germline V gene lookup returns CDR1 SGDLS and CDR2 YYNGEE. CDR3 nucleotides: TGTGCCAGCAGCGTAGTGGGACAGGGGCCCGGCAATGAGCAGTTCTTC. Encoded protein: CASSVVGQGPGNEQFF. Looking up the rest from reference TRBV9 and TRBJ2-1 gives the full variable domain: DSGVTQTPKHLITATGQRVTLRCSPRSGDLSVYWYQQSLDQGLQFLIQYYNGEERAKGNILERFSAQQFPDLHSELNLSSLELGDSALYFCASSVVGQGPGNEQFFGPGTRLTVL.

The V and J genes are TRBV5-1 and TRBJ1-4; weak D call: TRBD1 (5 bases). Germline values: CDR1 SGHRS, CDR2 YFSETQ. CDR3 length: 14 residues. V was clipped by 2 bases and J by 5 bases, with 10 bases between them. The CDR3 region is CASSLGGDNEKLFF. CDR3 nucleotide sequence: TGCGCCAGCAGCTTAGGAGGGGACAATGAAAAACTGTTTTTT.